The present T cell receptor (beta chain) was sequenced within a study of blood T cell repertoires in COVID-19. Study context: Donors in the United States, Italy and Spain gave samples during acute or convalescent COVID-19. The analysed material was cDNA or gDNA that came from T cells, B-cell-depleted T cells, or PBMCs.

Methods used by the authors: Amplified reference gene primers provided the basis for estimating nucleated cell counts. Assay: immunoSEQ multiplex PCR; the TCRdb copy retains only in-frame clones and omits some. V and J calls and clone size are those listed in that table; D and trimming were worked out from the DNA. Of tens of thousands of clones in the sample, around 82% were seen once. Germline CDR1 and CDR2: LGHDT and YNNKEL (reference sequence). Trimming left V 1 base short and J 1 base short, with 8 bases between. The CDR3 loop spans 16 amino acids. Material: peripheral blood. This sequence was found in a man aged 80 or over with active or convalescent COVID-19. This chain uses TRBV3-1 (or the pseudogene TRBV3-2) with TRBJ1-6; D gene ambiguous. In DNA, the CDR3 is TGTGCCAGCAGCCAAGGCGTAGCGTCCTATAATTCACCCCTCCACTTT. Protein sequence: CASSQGVASYNSPLHF.